These 21 T cell receptor beta chains share one sample of origin, sequenced in a study of blood T cell repertoires in COVID-19. Clones were sequenced by immunoSEQ multiplex PCR, and TCRdb holds only the in-frame ones, with some missing. The profile shows over 200,000 clones, just under 90% of them singletons. Input material: peripheral blood. The receptors were gathered from a man aged 30 to 39 with COVID-19, enrolled during active disease.

The chain recombines TRBV21-1 with TRBJ1-2. TRBV21-1 is reported as a pseudogene. The CDR3 sequence is 17 residues long. The CDR3 here is CASSAKASPIINYGYTF. Written as DNA, the CDR3 is TGTGCCAGCAGCGCGAAAGCAAGTCCAATAATTAACTATGGCTACACCTTC.

This chain joins TRBV27 and TRBJ2-1; D is possibly TRBD1 (5 bases). This CDR3 is 14 amino acids long. V was clipped by 10 bases and J by 2 bases, with 15 bases between them. The germline V gene has CDR1 MNHEY and CDR2 SMNVEV (reference sequence). The CDR3 DNA follows: TGTGCCACTACATCAGGGTTCCCCTACAATGAGCAGTTCTTC. It translates to CATTSGFPYNEQFF.

The chain combines TRBV3-1 (or the pseudogene TRBV3-2) with TRBJ2-7, with 12 nucleotides matching TRBD2. V shed 11 bases, J shed 3 bases, and the junction held 11 bases outside the gene matches. This CDR3 is built from 15 residues. Germline CDR1 and CDR2: LGHDT and YNNKEL (reference sequence). CDR3 DNA sequence: TGTGCCCGAAAGGTAGGACTAGCGGGGAGCTACGAGCAGTACTTC. Protein product: CARKVGLAGSYEQYF.

The chain uses TRBV7-2 and TRBJ2-7, with D unclear. Trimming stripped 1 base from V and 3 bases from J, with 10 bases between. Looked up from germline, CDR1 is SGHTA and CDR2 is FQGNSA. The CDR3 consists of 14 residues. The CDR3 reads CASSLGLGDYEQYF. The CDR3, as DNA: TGTGCCAGCAGCTTAGGGCTAGGCGACTACGAGCAGTACTTC. The complete variable domain, with remaining parts taken from reference TRBV7-2 and TRBJ2-7, reads GAGVSQSPSNKVTEKGKDVELRCDPISGHTALYWYRQSLGQGLEFLIYFQGNSAPDKSGLPSDRFSAERTGGSVSTLTIQRTQQEDSAVYLCASSLGLGDYEQYFGPGTRLTVT.

V and J are TRBV6-6 and TRBJ1-2, with D perhaps matching TRBD1 (6 bases). With 0 bases removed from V and 4 bases from J, the gap between germline ends came to 12 bases. CDR3 length: 15 residues. Germline loops: CDR1 MNHNY, CDR2 SVGAGI (reference sequence). The CDR3 here is CASSYSVDRVYGYTF. CDR3 DNA sequence: TGTGCCAGCAGTTACTCCGTGGACAGAGTCTATGGCTACACCTTC.

The chain carries TRBV3-1 (or the pseudogene TRBV3-2) and TRBJ2-3; tentatively, D is TRBD1 (5 bases). Germline CDR1 and CDR2: LGHDT and YNNKEL (reference sequence). Trimming shortened V by 4 bases and J by 4 bases, and 15 bases separated the two germline ends. The CDR3 sequence is 15 residues long. In nucleotides, the CDR3 is TGTGCCAGCAGCCCCTCGTTAAGGGGTGCAGATACGCAGTATTTT. It specifies CASSPSLRGADTQYF.

V is TRBV7-2 and J is TRBJ1-2; D perhaps matches TRBD1 (5 bases). This CDR3 contains 13 residues. The germline V gene encodes CDR1 SGHTA and CDR2 FQGNSA. The ends were cut back, 3 bases at V and 8 bases at J, with 13 bases in the middle. CDR3 sequence (DNA): TGTGCCAGCAGCTTCGGGGGGAATCGAGGCTACACCTTC. Translation gives CASSFGGNRGYTF.

The genes are TRBV9 and TRBJ2-7, with TRBD2 matching 14 bases. CDR1 and CDR2 (germline): SGDLS, YYNGEE. Unmatched junction bases numbered 5, after V lost 2 bases and J lost 7 bases. CDR3 size: 15 residues. The CDR3 is CASSVLGTSGSEQYF. CDR3 in DNA: TGTGCCAGCAGCGTCCTCGGGACTAGCGGGAGTGAGCAGTACTTC.

This clone was counted a few times. The rearrangement uses TRBV10-3 and TRBJ1-1; D gene uncertain. Trimming took 6 bases from V and 1 from J, leaving 9 bases between them. Germline V gives CDR1 ENHRY, CDR2 SYGVKD. The CDR3 consists of 13 residues. CDR3 in DNA: TGTGCCATCAGCGTACACGAGAACACTGAAGCTTTCTTT. It yields the protein CAISVHENTEAFF.

This clone turned up a few times. The rearrangement joins TRBV28 to TRBJ1-4; TRBD1 matches at 7 bases. The CDR3 covers 15 residues. Trimming cost V 5 bases and J 0 bases; bases outside gene matches: 3. Germline V gene sequence: CDR1 MDHEN, CDR2 SYDVKM. The CDR3 loop reads CASSPGGSTNEKLFF. Written as DNA, the CDR3 is TGTGCCAGCAGTCCAGGGGGTTCAACTAATGAAAAACTGTTTTTT.

J is TRBJ1-1 and V is TRBV2, with 8 bases identical to TRBD1. With V trimmed by 7 bases and J by 1 base, 11 bases remained unmatched. Germline lookup yields CDR1 SNHLY and CDR2 FYNNEI. The CDR3 extends over 16 amino acids. The CDR3 nucleotides read TGTGCCAGCACCGAGAGGATGGGACAGGAGAACACTGAAGCTTTCTTT. Amino acids: CASTERMGQENTEAFF.

The V and J genes are TRBV28 and TRBJ1-1, with 7 bases fitting TRBD1. V trimming: 6 bases; J trimming: 5 bases; junction bases outside the gene matches: 9. Germline assignment: CDR1 MDHEN and CDR2 SYDVKM. CDR3 length: 14 residues. The CDR3 reads CASSPLTGLTEAFF. CDR3 DNA: TGTGCCAGCAGCCCCCTGACAGGGCTGACTGAAGCTTTCTTT.

This chain links TRBV5-1 with TRBJ2-7, with 8 bases matching TRBD2. The V segment lost 4 bases and the J segment 3 bases; nucleotides outside the gene matches: 9. The CDR3 contains 15 residues. Germline V lookup: CDR1 SGHRS, CDR2 YFSETQ. As DNA, the CDR3 is TGCGCCAGCAGCCTATTAGCGGGATACGTCTACGAGCAGTACTTC. Protein product: CASSLLAGYVYEQYF.

The rearrangement joins TRBV2 to TRBJ2-7, with no clear D. Germline V CDR1 and CDR2: SNHLY, FYNNEI. CDR3 length equals 13 residues. V was trimmed by 4 bases and J by 6 bases, leaving 13 bases between them. The CDR3 loop is CASSVLESSEQYF. In DNA, the CDR3 is TGTGCCAGCAGTGTCCTAGAGTCTTCCGAGCAGTACTTC.

This sequence joins TRBV19 and TRBJ2-6; D gene uncertain. The V and J ends lost 3 bases and 3 bases respectively, with 15 bases between them. Germline assignment: CDR1 LNHDA and CDR2 SQIVND (reference sequence). The length of the CDR3 is 17 residues. In DNA, the CDR3 is TGTGCCAGTAGTATGGTGCCGTTAGTGGTTGGGGCCAACGTCCTGACTTTC. Translating gives CASSMVPLVVGANVLTF.

This chain's CDR3 is CASSLRRSYTF. The CDR3 bases are TGTGCCAGCAGTTTACGGAGATCCTACACCTTC. J is TRBJ1-2 and V is TRBV12-3 or TRBV12-4; the D is unclear. Between the trimmed V and J ends, which lost 2 bases and 10 bases, there was a span of 8 bases. There are 11 residues in the CDR3.

The chain couples TRBV18 to TRBJ2-5, with TRBD2 as a possible D gene (5 bases). The CDR3 spans 14 residues. Germline V gene lookup returns CDR1 KGHSH and CDR2 LQKENI. Trimming removed 3 bases at V and 7 bases at J, with 15 bases between. This chain's CDR3 is CASSPPTSTSTQYF. DNA of the CDR3: TGTGCCAGCTCACCCCCTACTAGTACTTCGACCCAGTACTTC.

The V gene is TRBV4-1, the J gene TRBJ2-7, with D tentatively TRBD2 (6 bases). The germline V gene encodes CDR1 MGHRA and CDR2 YSYEKL. CDR3 length: 14 residues. Trimming took off 1 base at V and 4 bases at J, with 11 bases between the two ends. The CDR3 nucleotides read TGCGCCAGCAGCCAAGCTCCAGGGAGGTACGAGCAGTACTTC. Amino acids: CASSQAPGRYEQYF.

V usage is TRBV6-5 and J usage is TRBJ2-1, with no clear D. Germline CDR1 reads MNHEY; CDR2 reads SVGAGI. Trimming stripped 0 bases from V and 15 bases from J, with 15 bases between. This CDR3 spans 13 amino acids. CDR3 in amino acids: CASSYSNWASPFF. CDR3 coding DNA: TGTGCCAGCAGTTACTCGAACTGGGCATCACCGTTCTTC.

This chain links TRBV9 with TRBJ2-1; D gene unclear. This CDR3 has 12 residues. V shed 0 bases and J shed 9 bases, with 7 bases lying between them. Germline assignment: CDR1 SGDLS and CDR2 YYNGEE. CDR3 protein: CASSVGPGEQFF. The CDR3 DNA is TGTGCCAGCAGCGTAGGTCCCGGTGAGCAGTTCTTC.

The chain joins TRBV3-1 (or the pseudogene TRBV3-2) to TRBJ2-7, with 8 nucleotides matching TRBD1. The germline V gene has CDR1 LGHDT and CDR2 YNNKEL (reference sequence). The ends lost 4 bases at V and 4 bases at J; junction bases unmatched: 6. CDR3 size: 14 residues. DNA for the CDR3: TGTGCCAGCAGCCCGGGGACAGGCAAGTACGAGCAGTACTTC. Protein product: CASSPGTGKYEQYF.